The 21 T cell receptor beta chains presented below share a single source sample, sequenced in a study of T-cell reconstitution after alpha-beta-depleted transplantation in children. This sample's TCRbeta library carried unique molecular identifier barcodes. TCRdb passed the PCR reads through MiXCR, listing each CDR3 protein once. Of around 800,000 distinct CDR3 sequences listed, approximately 15% are singletons. The sample here was PBMCs, mostly from graft donor cells, taken 360 days after TCRalphabeta/CD19-depleted stem cell transplant. These receptors originate from a male patient aged 10 to 17 who had a stem cell transplant for acute lymphoblastic leukemia, so the T cells may come from the graft donor.

This clonotype showed up many times. This chain connects TRBV12-3 or TRBV12-4 to TRBJ1-5; no definite D call. Trimming removed 3 bases at V and 0 bases at J, with 3 bases between. The CDR3 has 13 residues. CDR3 DNA: TGTGCCAGCAGTTTTGGTAGCAATCAGCCCCAGCATTTT. The encoded protein is CASSFGSNQPQHF.

The chain recombines TRBV10-2 with TRBJ2-3; D is unclear. The CDR3 spans 14 residues. V lost 5 bases and J 5 bases, leaving 14 bases between the germline ends. CDR1 is WSHSY and CDR2 is SAAADI in the germline V gene. CDR3 amino acids: CASSLIAWEDTQYF. The CDR3 nucleotides are TGCGCCAGCAGTCTCATAGCCTGGGAAGATACGCAGTATTTT.

This clonotype was recorded at least ten times. The chain combines TRBV20-1 with TRBJ2-3; no firm D call. CDR1 is DFQATT and CDR2 is SNEGSKA in the germline V gene (reference sequence). The V and J ends lost 3 bases and 3 bases respectively, with 10 bases between them. The CDR3 is made up of 13 amino acids. In nucleotides, the CDR3 is TGCAGTGCTAGGGCCGAGAGGACAGATACGCAGTATTTT. Its translation is CSARAERTDTQYF.

V usage is TRBV12-3 or TRBV12-4 and J usage is TRBJ2-2; D gene uncertain. The CDR3 extends over 17 amino acids. Trimming removed 3 bases at V and 1 base at J, with 15 bases between. Here the CDR3 reads CASSFVPGRLNTGELFF. As DNA, the CDR3 is TGTGCCAGCAGTTTCGTCCCAGGACGGCTGAACACCGGGGAGCTGTTTTTT.

V is TRBV27 and J is TRBJ2-1, with 8 bases that match TRBD2. The CDR3 runs 12 residues. Germline V gives CDR1 MNHEY, CDR2 SMNVEV (reference sequence). With 6 bases clipped from V and 10 bases from J, the junction kept 5 bases outside the gene matches. The CDR3: CASRRGADEQFF. DNA for the CDR3: TGTGCCAGCAGGCGGGGGGCCGACGAGCAGTTCTTC.

This clonotype was seen more than once but under ten times. This chain joins TRBV7-7 and TRBJ2-5; D possibly corresponds to TRBD2 (6 bases). Trimming cost V 5 bases and J 2 bases, with 12 bases left between them. Germline CDR1 reads SSHAT; CDR2 reads FNYEAQ (reference sequence). This CDR3 has 14 residues. The CDR3 spells CASSPRRAQETQYF. Written as DNA, the CDR3 is TGTGCCAGCAGCCCTCGGAGGGCACAAGAGACCCAGTACTTC.

This clonotype was picked up a small number of times. The chain joins TRBV6-5 to TRBJ2-3, with TRBD2 identical over 10 bases. The CDR3 extends over 15 amino acids. V was clipped by 2 bases and J by 4 bases; unmatched bases: 3. CDR1 is MNHEY, CDR2 SVGAGI, per germline. Written as DNA, the CDR3 is TGTGCCAGCAGTTACCTAAGCGGGAGGGCAGATACGCAGTATTTT. Translating it yields CASSYLSGRADTQYF.

This clonotype was picked up a small number of times. V is TRBV5-1 and J is TRBJ2-3, with D perhaps matching TRBD2 (5 bases). Germline CDR1 reads SGHRS; CDR2 reads YFSETQ. The CDR3 spans 16 residues. Trimming removed 1 base at V and 6 bases at J, with 18 bases between. The CDR3 DNA reads TGCGCCAGCAGCTTGCCTGATAGCGCCTCTTCGGATACGCAGTATTTT. Translated, it gives CASSLPDSASSDTQYF.

This clonotype has more than one count but fewer than ten. The chain recombines TRBV6-5 with TRBJ2-7, with D perhaps being TRBD1 or TRBD2 (5 bases each). V was cut by 2 bases and J by 3 bases, with 8 bases left in between. Germline assignment: CDR1 MNHEY and CDR2 SVGAGI. This CDR3 has 13 amino acids. The DNA of the CDR3 is TGTGCCAGCAGTTACGAGGGGAACTACGAGCAGTACTTC. Amino acid sequence: CASSYEGNYEQYF.

This clonotype showed up just a few times. Here the CDR3 reads CASSPGRGNEQFF. In DNA form, the CDR3 reads TGTGCCAGCTCACCAGGTAGAGGGAATGAGCAGTTCTTC. V gene TRBV18 combines with J gene TRBJ2-1, with D perhaps TRBD2 (5 bases). This CDR3 spans 13 amino acids. Germline CDR1 and CDR2: KGHSH and LQKENI. V lost 2 bases and J lost 7, with 9 bases in between.

The chain has TRBV20-1 and TRBJ1-5, with D unclear. Germline CDR1 and CDR2: DFQATT and SNEGSKA (reference sequence). The CDR3 is 13 residues long. V lost 7 bases and J lost 0, with 10 bases in between. The CDR3 reads CSVGQSSNQPQHF. Here the CDR3 DNA reads TGCAGTGTGGGCCAGAGTAGCAATCAGCCCCAGCATTTT.

This clonotype was picked up a small number of times. J is TRBJ2-5 and V is TRBV7-2; D unresolved. This CDR3 spans 14 amino acids. Germline CDR1 and CDR2: SGHTA and FQGNSA. Trimming removed 1 base from V and 7 bases from J, with 13 bases in between. CDR3 sequence reads: CASSLVVVWGTQYF. DNA for the CDR3: TGTGCCAGCAGCTTAGTGGTGGTCTGGGGGACCCAGTACTTC.

This clonotype was detected ten times or more. The V call is TRBV20-1, the J call TRBJ2-1; D assignment may be TRBD1 or TRBD2 (5 bases each). Trimming took 2 bases from V and 7 from J, leaving 21 bases between them. The germline CDR1 and CDR2 sequences are DFQATT and SNEGSKA (reference sequence). There are 16 residues in the CDR3. The DNA of the CDR3 is TGCAGTGCTAGAAGGGAGAGTATCGGGGCCCGAAATGAGCAGTTCTTC. Translating gives CSARRESIGARNEQFF.

There are a few counts of this clonotype. The V call is TRBV6-5, the J call TRBJ2-1; D possibly corresponds to TRBD2 (5 bases). The CDR3 spans 19 residues. The V gene lost 4 bases and the J gene lost 4 bases, with 26 bases spanning the gap. Germline V CDR1 and CDR2: MNHEY, SVGAGI. DNA of the CDR3: TGTGCCAGCAGTTGCCCCAGTGCGGGTTGCCCTACACTTTACAATGAGCAGTTCTTC. Translated: CASSCPSAGCPTLYNEQFF.

This chain uses TRBV30 with TRBJ2-7; 7 bases are shared with TRBD2. After removal of 5 bases from V and 5 bases from J, the junction contained 12 bases not matched to a gene. CDR1 is GTSNPN and CDR2 is SVGIG in the germline V gene (reference sequence). There are 14 residues in the CDR3. For the CDR3, the DNA is TGTGCCTGGGATCAGGGCGGGAGTGGCAACGAGCAGTACTTC. Its protein is CAWDQGGSGNEQYF.

The chain combines TRBV7-8 with TRBJ2-7, with 11 bases lining up with TRBD2. Germline lookup yields CDR1 SGHVS and CDR2 FQNEAQ. CDR3 length equals 16 residues. J lost 5 bases, V lost 4 bases, and 10 bases had no gene match. The CDR3: CASSYLSGRGDDEQYF. The CDR3 DNA follows: TGTGCCAGCAGCTATCTTAGCGGGAGGGGGGACGACGAGCAGTACTTC.

Only a few counts were recorded for this clonotype. The chain carries TRBV5-1 and TRBJ2-5; TRBD1 or TRBD2 may be the D gene (5 bases each). V was clipped by 0 bases and J by 4 bases, with 10 bases between them. CDR1 and CDR2 (germline): SGHRS, YFSETQ. This CDR3 is 14 amino acids long. CDR3 sequence (DNA): TGCGCCAGCAGCTTGGTTACGGGGCGAGAGACCCAGTACTTC. Translation gives CASSLVTGRETQYF. The entire variable domain, with the rest obtained from reference TRBV5-1 and TRBJ2-5, is as follows: KAGVTQTPRYLIKTRGQQVTLSCSPISGHRSVSWYQQTPGQGLQFLFEYFSETQRNKGNFPGRFSGRQFSNSRSEMNVSTLELGDSALYLCASSLVTGRETQYFGPGTRLLVL.

This clonotype has more than one count but fewer than ten. V gene TRBV20-1 combines with J gene TRBJ2-1; D might be TRBD2 (5 bases). Germline values: CDR1 DFQATT, CDR2 SNEGSKA (reference sequence). V was trimmed by 0 bases and J by 4 bases, leaving 10 bases between them. The CDR3 contains 14 residues. The CDR3 DNA follows: TGCAGTGCTAGAGATCTGGCGGGTTACAATGAGCAGTTCTTC. Encoded protein: CSARDLAGYNEQFF.

The CDR3 here is CASGLVSPDTQYF. The CDR3 DNA is TGCGCCAGCGGACTAGTAAGCCCAGATACGCAGTATTTT. This rearrangement joins TRBV5-1 to TRBJ2-3; TRBD2 agrees at 7 bases. This CDR3 spans 13 amino acids. Germline V CDR1 and CDR2: SGHRS, YFSETQ. After removal of 7 bases from V and 4 bases from J, the junction contained 6 bases not matched to a gene.

The rearrangement uses TRBV18 and TRBJ2-1, with D possibly TRBD2 on 5 matching bases. Trimming shortened V by 8 bases and J by 0 bases, and 14 bases separated the two germline ends. The germline V gene has CDR1 KGHSH and CDR2 LQKENI. This CDR3 region has 15 residues. The CDR3 reads CASTPKRTSYNEQFF. The CDR3 DNA is TGTGCCAGCACCCCAAAGCGGACCTCCTACAATGAGCAGTTCTTC.

The gene calls are TRBV4-1 and TRBJ1-2; 8 bases fit TRBD1. Germline V gene lookup returns CDR1 MGHRA and CDR2 YSYEKL. Losses at the gene ends were 1 base for V and 6 bases for J; bases not matched to a gene: 10. The CDR3 spans 16 residues. The CDR3 reads CASSQVTTGAGDGYTF. The CDR3 DNA is TGCGCCAGCAGCCAAGTTACGACAGGGGCAGGGGATGGCTACACCTTC.